Listed below are T cell receptor beta chains from one sample, sequenced in a study of cytomegalovirus exposure and HLA in healthy donors. Only in-frame clones appear in the TCRdb table, and some are missing; sequencing was by immunoSEQ multiplex PCR. This sample has around 140,000 clones, with about 86% found just once. Sequencing was done on a sample of PBMCs. Receptors were obtained from a woman between 25 and 40 years old in good health and CMV-seronegative. CDR3s include the opening cysteine and the closing phenylalanine or tryptophan. The D gene is left open where the match is weak. Some rows have no size entry. The others give once, few or many, or a class for an expanded clone.

CDR3 protein,CDR3 DNA,D gene,clone size,V gene,J gene
CASSPRYNEQFF,TGTGCCAGCAGCCCCCGCTACAATGAGCAGTTCTTC,.,.,TRBV11-2,TRBJ2-1
CASSYGSSGNTIYF,TGTGCCAGCAGTTACGGCAGCTCTGGAAACACCATATATTTT,.,.,TRBV6-6,TRBJ1-3
CASSDSFRTGNNEQFF,TGTGCCAGCAGTGACTCGTTCAGGACAGGGAATAATGAGCAGTTCTTC,TRBD1,.,TRBV6-4,TRBJ2-1
CASGPGGTDTQYF,TGTGCCAGCGGTCCGGGGGGGACAGATACGCAGTATTTT,TRBD2,.,TRBV6-1,TRBJ2-3
CASSVGQGYIGELFF,TGTGCCAGCAGCGTGGGACAGGGGTATATCGGGGAGCTGTTTTTT,TRBD1,.,TRBV5-4,TRBJ2-2
CASSLDRTGGGYTF,TGTGCCAGCAGTTTGGACCGAACCGGGGGTGGCTACACCTTC,.,.,TRBV28,TRBJ1-2
CASKTPTGSYEQYF,TGTGCCAGCAAAACCCCGACAGGGTCCTACGAGCAGTACTTC,TRBD1,few,TRBV28,TRBJ2-7
CASSPLSRKETQYF,TGTGCCAGCAGTCCCTTATCCAGGAAAGAGACCCAGTACTTC,.,.,TRBV28,TRBJ2-5
CASSQSTSGDGEQYF,TGTGCCAGCAGCCAATCGACTAGCGGGGACGGTGAGCAGTACTTC,TRBD2,once,TRBV16,TRBJ2-7
CASSKETSGSPFSSYEQYF,TGTGCCAGCAGCAAAGAGACTAGCGGGAGTCCTTTTTCCTCCTACGAGCAGTACTTC,.,once,TRBV21-1,TRBJ2-7
CASSFGGTQYF,TGTGCCAGCAGCTTTGGAGGGACGCAGTATTTT,.,.,TRBV7-2,TRBJ2-3
CASSLRSGGGSLRTDTQYF,TGTGCCAGCAGCTTACGAAGCGGGGGGGGATCCTTGCGGACAGATACGCAGTATTTT,TRBD2,.,TRBV11-2,TRBJ2-3
CASSFSGFHEQYF,TGTGCCAGCAGTTTCTCGGGGTTCCACGAGCAGTACTTC,.,.,TRBV27,TRBJ2-7
CASRSPTRTGTEETQYF,TGTGCCAGCAGGTCCCCCACCCGGACAGGAACCGAAGAGACCCAGTACTTC,TRBD1,.,TRBV28,TRBJ2-5
CASSLLALRYEQYF,TGTGCCAGCAGCCTTCTAGCGCTTAGGTACGAGCAGTACTTC,.,.,TRBV28,TRBJ2-7
CASSQERGSSYNEQFF,TGCGCCAGCAGCCAAGAACGGGGTAGCTCCTACAATGAGCAGTTCTTC,.,.,TRBV4-1,TRBJ2-1
CASSLALGGNEQFF,TGCGCCAGCAGCTTGGCCTTGGGGGGGAATGAGCAGTTCTTC,TRBD2,.,TRBV5-1,TRBJ2-1
CAWTVSNYGYTF,TGTGCCTGGACAGTATCTAACTATGGCTACACCTTC,.,once,TRBV30,TRBJ1-2
CAWNILAGHADTQYF,TGTGCCTGGAATATACTAGCGGGACACGCAGATACGCAGTATTTT,TRBD2,.,TRBV30,TRBJ2-3
CASSLEAVMNTEAFF,TGTGCCAGCAGCTTAGAGGCGGTGATGAACACTGAAGCTTTCTTT,.,.,TRBV7-2,TRBJ1-1
CASSTWGRQPYEQYF,TGTGCCAGTAGTACCTGGGGGCGCCAGCCCTACGAGCAGTACTTC,.,.,TRBV19,TRBJ2-7
CASKRGRATNEKLFF,TGTGCCAGCAAGCGGGGTCGTGCAACTAATGAAAAACTGTTTTTT,.,.,TRBV27,TRBJ1-4
CASSLGLAGAKNIQYF,TGTGCCAGCAGCTTGGGTCTAGCGGGAGCCAAAAACATTCAGTACTTC,TRBD2,.,TRBV5-4,TRBJ2-4
CASSFQGIPYEQYF,TGTGCCAGCAGCTTCCAGGGGATTCCCTACGAGCAGTACTTC,.,.,TRBV5-5,TRBJ2-7
CASSLERAGGPITGELFF,TGTGCCAGCAGCTTAGAACGGGCGGGAGGGCCAATCACCGGGGAGCTGTTTTTT,TRBD2,.,TRBV7-6,TRBJ2-2
CASSLLGGQETQYF,TGTGCCAGCAGCTTACTTGGGGGGCAAGAGACCCAGTACTTC,.,.,TRBV7-3,TRBJ2-5
CASSYGQGGRAFF,TGTGCCAGCAGTTACGGACAGGGGGGGAGAGCTTTCTTT,TRBD1,.,TRBV6-6,TRBJ1-1
CASSTSGRSDTQYF,TGTGCCAGCTCGACTAGCGGGAGATCGGATACGCAGTATTTT,TRBD2,.,TRBV18,TRBJ2-3
CASSLGQGDPYEQYF,TGTGCCAGCAGTTTAGGCCAGGGGGACCCCTACGAGCAGTACTTC,TRBD1,.,TRBV27,TRBJ2-7
CASSLLAGEADTQYF,TGTGCCAGCAGTCTACTAGCGGGCGAGGCGGATACGCAGTATTTT,TRBD2,.,TRBV9,TRBJ2-3
CASMRRGRRNTEAFF,TGTGCCTCCATGCGACGGGGGAGGAGGAACACTGAAGCTTTCTTT,.,.,TRBV30,TRBJ1-1
CSSSLMGGGLFF,TGTTCCAGCAGCTTGATGGGGGGGGGACTGTTTTTT,.,.,TRBV7-9,TRBJ1-4
CASSERTSGSREQYF,TGTGCCAGCAGTGAGAGGACTAGCGGGAGTCGAGAGCAGTACTTC,TRBD2,.,TRBV2,TRBJ2-7
CASKLGAENSPLHF,TGTGCCAGCAAATTGGGGGCGGAAAATTCACCCCTCCACTTT,.,.,TRBV6-5,TRBJ1-6
CASSLGGTGHLQPQHF,TGTGCCAGCAGCTTAGGCGGGACAGGGCATCTTCAGCCCCAGCATTTT,TRBD1,few,TRBV5-6,TRBJ1-5
CASSLTGVRTSGGIEDTQYF,TGTGCCAGCAGTTTAACAGGGGTTAGGACTAGCGGGGGGATTGAGGATACGCAGTATTTT,TRBD2,.,TRBV28,TRBJ2-3
CASRPDRGLDTEAFF,TGTGCCAGCAGACCGGACAGGGGGCTGGACACTGAAGCTTTCTTT,TRBD1,few,TRBV7-2,TRBJ1-1
CSSSTRLGQGWDNEQFF,TGTTCCAGCAGCACTCGTCTGGGACAGGGTTGGGACAATGAACAGTTCTTC,TRBD1,.,TRBV7-9,TRBJ2-1
CASSQDTRQGYTF,TGCGCCAGCAGCCAAGATACCAGGCAAGGCTACACCTTC,.,.,TRBV4-1,TRBJ1-2
CASSIMGANYGYTF,TGTGCCAGTAGTATAATGGGAGCTAACTATGGCTACACCTTC,.,.,TRBV19,TRBJ1-2
CASSRWVGSSYNEQFF,TGCGCCAGCAGCCGATGGGTCGGGAGCTCCTACAATGAGCAGTTCTTC,.,.,TRBV4-3,TRBJ2-1
CASSLGGGWTEAFF,TGTGCCAGCAGCTTAGGGGGGGGCTGGACTGAAGCTTTCTTT,.,.,TRBV11-1,TRBJ1-1
CASSGGLSNTGELFF,TGTGCCAGCAGTGGAGGGCTGTCGAACACCGGGGAGCTGTTTTTT,.,.,TRBV2,TRBJ2-2
CASSPGTDGYTF,TGTGCCAGCAGTCCTGGGACAGATGGCTACACCTTC,TRBD1,.,TRBV27,TRBJ1-2
CASRDASHGTMEQFF,TGTGCCAGCAGGGACGCTAGCCATGGGACAATGGAGCAGTTCTTC,.,few,TRBV28,TRBJ2-1
CASSLTVNTGAFF,TGCGCCAGCAGCTTGACAGTGAACACTGGAGCTTTCTTT,.,.,TRBV5-1,TRBJ1-1
CASSAGLRNTEAFF,TGTGCCAGCAGCGCCGGACTGCGGAACACTGAAGCTTTCTTT,.,.,TRBV7-9,TRBJ1-1